The entry below gives a single T cell receptor (beta chain) sequence along with its context. The data are from a study of blood T cell repertoires in COVID-19. Study as a whole: Samples representing acute and convalescent COVID-19 were sourced from the United States, Italy and Spain. PBMCs, B-cell-depleted T cells, or T cells provided the cDNA or gDNA that made up the material.

In the original analysis: Counts of nucleated cells, estimated from reference gene primer amplification, were obtained. TCRdb's table, derived via immunoSEQ multiplex PCR, lists solely in-frame clones and lacks some. V, J and clone size derive from that table, while D and trimming were established from the DNA sequence. In the table there are more than 150,000 clones, more than 75% of which are singletons. Trimming shortened V by 3 bases and J by 3 bases, and 12 bases separated the two germline ends. CDR3 length: 13 amino acids. Germline V lookup: CDR1 DFQATT, CDR2 SNEGSKA (reference sequence). V gene TRBV20-1 combines with J gene TRBJ2-7; D perhaps matches TRBD2 (6 bases). This TCR was sampled from a woman aged 18-29 years who had recovered from COVID-19. Sequenced: peripheral blood. CDR3 amino acids: CSASYGSDYEQYV. The CDR3 bases are TGCAGTGCTAGTTACGGGAGCGACTACGAGCAGTACGTC.